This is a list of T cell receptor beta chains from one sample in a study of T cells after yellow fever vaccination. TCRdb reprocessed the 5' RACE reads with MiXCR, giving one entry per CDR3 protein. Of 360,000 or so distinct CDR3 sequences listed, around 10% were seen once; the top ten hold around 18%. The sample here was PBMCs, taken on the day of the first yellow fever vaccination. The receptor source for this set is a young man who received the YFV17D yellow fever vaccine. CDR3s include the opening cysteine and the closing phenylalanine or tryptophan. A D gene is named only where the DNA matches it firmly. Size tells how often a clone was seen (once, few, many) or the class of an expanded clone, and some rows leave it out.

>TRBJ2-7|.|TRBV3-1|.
TGTGCCAGCAGCGTTCGGACAGAGCCGACCTACGAGCAGTACTTC
CASSVRTEPTYEQYF
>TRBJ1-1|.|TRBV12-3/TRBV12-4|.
TGTGCCAGCAGTTTAGCCTCGTCTATAAACCAAGCTTTCTTT
CASSLASSINQAFF
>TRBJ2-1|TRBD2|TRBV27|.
TGTGCCAGCAGTTTACTAGCGGGGATCCAGTTCTTC
CASSLLAGIQFF
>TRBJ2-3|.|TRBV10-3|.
TGTGCCATCACGGACACAAAATCTAGCACAGATACGCAGTATTTT
CAITDTKSSTDTQYF
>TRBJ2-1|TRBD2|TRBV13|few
TGTGCCAGCAGCACCCCGGGACTAAACGATAATGAGCAGTTCTTC
CASSTPGLNDNEQFF
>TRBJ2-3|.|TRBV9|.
TGTGCCAGCAGCGTAAAGGTTAGCACAGATACGCAGTATTTT
CASSVKVSTDTQYF
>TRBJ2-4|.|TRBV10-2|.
TGCGCCAGCAGTGGGTCTAGCCGAGAAAACATTCAGTACTTC
CASSGSSRENIQYF
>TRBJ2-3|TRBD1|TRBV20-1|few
TGCAGTGCTAGAGATACAGGGGGCACAGATACGCAGTATTTT
CSARDTGGTDTQYF
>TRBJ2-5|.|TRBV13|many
TGTGCCAGCAGCCAGGGACCCCCGGAGACCCAGTACTTC
CASSQGPPETQYF
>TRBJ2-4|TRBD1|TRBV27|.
TGTGCCAGCAGTTTCGGGACAGCTATAAACATTCAGTACTTC
CASSFGTAINIQYF
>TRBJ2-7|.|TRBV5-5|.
TGTGCCAGCAGCTTGGTACAGAGGATTACCTACGAGCAGTACTTC
CASSLVQRITYEQYF
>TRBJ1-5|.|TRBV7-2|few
TGTGCCAGCAGCCCGCACCACGGATACAGCAATCAGCCCCAGCATTTT
CASSPHHGYSNQPQHF
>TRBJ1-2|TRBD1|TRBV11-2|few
TGTGCCAGCAGCTTAAATGCCTTAAGTGGACAGGGGGCTCTTGGCTACACCTTC
CASSLNALSGQGALGYTF
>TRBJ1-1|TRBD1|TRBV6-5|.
TGTGCCAGCAGTTACTCCCGGGACAGGGAGAACACTGAAGCTTTCTTT
CASSYSRDRENTEAFF
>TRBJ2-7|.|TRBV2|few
TGTGCCAGCAGAAGGGCGGGAAACTCCTACGAGCAGTACTTC
CASRRAGNSYEQYF
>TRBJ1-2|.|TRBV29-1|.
TGCAGCGTGAGGTCCCCGGGGGCAAGGGGCTACACCTTC
CSVRSPGARGYTF
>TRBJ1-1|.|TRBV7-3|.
TGTGCCAGCAGCGCAACAGGGTTCTCTGAAGCTTTCTTT
CASSATGFSEAFF
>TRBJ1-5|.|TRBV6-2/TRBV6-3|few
TGTGCCAGCAGTCACAGTAGGGAGCGGTTGAATCAGCCCCAGCATTTT
CASSHSRERLNQPQHF
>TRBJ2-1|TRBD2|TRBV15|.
TGTGCCACCAGCAGAGATCCGGGGACTAAGAATGAGCAGTTCTTC
CATSRDPGTKNEQFF
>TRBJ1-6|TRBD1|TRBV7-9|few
TGTGCCAGCAGCTCCACAGGGGGCACTATGGGACCCCTCCACTTT
CASSSTGGTMGPLHF
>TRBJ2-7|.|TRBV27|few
TGTGCCAGCTCCAGGGGAAACGAGCAGTACTTC
CASSRGNEQYF
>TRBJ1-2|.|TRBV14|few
TGTGCCAGCAGCCAAGAGAGGAGGGCAAGTCCCTTC
CASSQERRASPF
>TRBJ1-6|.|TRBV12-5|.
TGTGCTAGTGGTAACAGCTATAATTCACCCCTCCACTTT
CASGNSYNSPLHF
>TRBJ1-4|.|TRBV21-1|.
TGTGCCAGCAGCACCCCAGGGGGCAGGGAGGAAAAACTGTTTTTT
CASSTPGGREEKLFF
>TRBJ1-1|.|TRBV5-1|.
TGCGCCAGCAGCTCGAGCGGGATGAACACTGAAGCTTTCTTT
CASSSSGMNTEAFF
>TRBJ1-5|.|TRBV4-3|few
TGCGCCAGCAGCCAAGCATGGAGCAATCAGCCCCAGCATTTT
CASSQAWSNQPQHF
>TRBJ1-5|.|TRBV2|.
TGTGCCAGCAGTGGGGGTTATAGCAATCAGCCCCAGCATTTT
CASSGGYSNQPQHF
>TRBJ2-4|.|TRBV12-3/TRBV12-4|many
TGTGCCAGCAGCGTCTCTTCCGGGGGCCTACTAAACATTCAGTACTTC
CASSVSSGGLLNIQYF
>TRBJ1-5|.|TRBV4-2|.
TGTGCCAGCAGCCCCCAGGCGTCCGGTCACCCCCAGCATTTT
CASSPQASGHPQHF
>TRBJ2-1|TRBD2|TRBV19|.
TGTGCCAGTAACACCGGACTAGCGGGGGGGATCGAGTTCTTC
CASNTGLAGGIEFF
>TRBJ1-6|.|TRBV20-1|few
TGCAGTGCCCTTTCGCAGGGGATGGGGGGGGATTCACCCCTCCACTTT
CSALSQGMGGDSPLHF
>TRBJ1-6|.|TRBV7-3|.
TGTGCCAGCAGCTTAGAAGCCAGTAATTCACCCCTCCACTTT
CASSLEASNSPLHF
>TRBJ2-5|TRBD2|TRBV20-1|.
TGCAGTGCTTATTACGGGGGGGCGGAGACCCAGTACTTC
CSAYYGGAETQYF
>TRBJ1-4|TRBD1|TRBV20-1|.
TGCAGTGCCATGGACAGGGCTAATGAAAAACTGTTTTTT
CSAMDRANEKLFF
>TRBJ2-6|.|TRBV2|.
TGTGCCAGCAGTCGGCTCGGGGCCAACGTCCTGACTTTC
CASSRLGANVLTF
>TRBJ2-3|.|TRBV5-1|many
TGCGCCAGCACGCTTGGGATATCGGGACACTCCACAGATACGCAGTATTTT
CASTLGISGHSTDTQYF
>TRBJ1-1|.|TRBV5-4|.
TGTGCCAGCCCGGTGGGGGGTACTGAAGCTTTCTTT
CASPVGGTEAFF
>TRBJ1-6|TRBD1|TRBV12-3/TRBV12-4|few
TGTGCCAGCAGTACCTCAGGGGGGGGGCAATCACCCCTCCACTTT
CASSTSGGGQSPLHF
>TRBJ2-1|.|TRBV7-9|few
TGTGCCAGCACAACCTACGACCCGGGCGTCGCGGAGCAGTTCTTC
CASTTYDPGVAEQFF
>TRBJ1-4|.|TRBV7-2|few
TGTGCCAGCAGCTCGGGACATAATGGAAAACTGTTTTTT
CASSSGHNGKLFF